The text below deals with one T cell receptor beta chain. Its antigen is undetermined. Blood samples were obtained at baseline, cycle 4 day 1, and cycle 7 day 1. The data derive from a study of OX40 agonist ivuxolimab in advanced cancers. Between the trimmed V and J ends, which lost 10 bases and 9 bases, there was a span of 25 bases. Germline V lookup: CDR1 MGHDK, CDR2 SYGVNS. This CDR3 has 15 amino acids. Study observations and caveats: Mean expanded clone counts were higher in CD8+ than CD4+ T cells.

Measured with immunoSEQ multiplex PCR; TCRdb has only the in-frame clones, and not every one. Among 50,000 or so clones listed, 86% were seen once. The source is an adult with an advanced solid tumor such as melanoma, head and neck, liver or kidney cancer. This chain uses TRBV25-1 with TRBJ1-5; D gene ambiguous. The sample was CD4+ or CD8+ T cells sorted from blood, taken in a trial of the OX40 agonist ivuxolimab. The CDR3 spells CATLEVKGLMGPQHF. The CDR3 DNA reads TGTGCCACCCTGGAGGTGAAGGGATTAATGGGGCCCCAGCATTTT.